This T cell receptor (beta chain) came from a study of human T cells and chemical hapten exposure. The overall study: Reading of the patch tests, which applied 0.01% DPC to the upper back, occurred at 6 days.

The ends were cut back, 0 bases at V and 7 bases at J, with 25 bases in the middle. There are 19 residues in the CDR3. From germline, CDR1 is MNHEY and CDR2 SMNVEV (reference sequence). TCRdb itself ran the RACE reads through MiXCR, one entry per CDR3 protein. The sample holds about 340,000 distinct CDR3 sequences; 5.5% to 8% are singletons and the top ten take 8% to 9%. This clonotype was seen a few times. Its antigen is not identified. The time point denotes: patch test 1, 2 weeks after DPC sensitization. Treatment given: therapeutic diphenylcyclopropenone sensitization with weekly scalp DPC. Staff drew blood before applying each patch test. Findings and limits, study-wide: Sensitizing with DPC caused no change in TCRs above 1 in 1000 frequency.

The source material was whole blood, sampled in connection with sensitization to the hapten diphenylcyclopropenone (DPC). This chain links TRBV27 with TRBJ2-1; D may be TRBD1 (6 bases). This receptor was identified in a woman between 18 and 30 years old with alopecia areata. Some clones in this sample may be carry-over from other donors' samples. CDR3 loop: CASSLSGHWTPSGGNEQFF. The CDR3 DNA reads as TGTGCCAGCAGTTTATCGGGACACTGGACACCTTCCGGAGGTAATGAGCAGTTCTTC.